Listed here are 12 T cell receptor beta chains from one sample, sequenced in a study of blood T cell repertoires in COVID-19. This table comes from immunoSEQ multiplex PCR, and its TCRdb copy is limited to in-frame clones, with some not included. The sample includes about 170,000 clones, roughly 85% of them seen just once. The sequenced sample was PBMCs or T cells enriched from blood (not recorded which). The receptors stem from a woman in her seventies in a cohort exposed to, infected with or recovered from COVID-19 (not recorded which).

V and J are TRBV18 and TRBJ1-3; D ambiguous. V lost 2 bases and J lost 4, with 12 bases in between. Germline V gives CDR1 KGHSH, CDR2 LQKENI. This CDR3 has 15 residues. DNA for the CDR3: TGTGCCAGCTCACCAGCGATAGCACCGGGAAACACCATATATTTT. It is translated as CASSPAIAPGNTIYF.

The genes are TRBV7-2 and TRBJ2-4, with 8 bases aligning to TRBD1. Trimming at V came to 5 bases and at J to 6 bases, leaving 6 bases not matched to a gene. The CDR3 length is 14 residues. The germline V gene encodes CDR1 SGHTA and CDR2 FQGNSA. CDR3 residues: CASSPGQGANIQYF. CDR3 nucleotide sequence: TGTGCCAGCAGCCCCGGACAGGGTGCAAACATTCAGTACTTC.

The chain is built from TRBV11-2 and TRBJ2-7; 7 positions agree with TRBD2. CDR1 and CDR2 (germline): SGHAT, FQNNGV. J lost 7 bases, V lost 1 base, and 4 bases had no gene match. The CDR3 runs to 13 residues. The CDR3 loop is CASSLVIGGEQYF. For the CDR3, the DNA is TGTGCCAGCAGCTTAGTTATCGGGGGGGAGCAGTACTTC.

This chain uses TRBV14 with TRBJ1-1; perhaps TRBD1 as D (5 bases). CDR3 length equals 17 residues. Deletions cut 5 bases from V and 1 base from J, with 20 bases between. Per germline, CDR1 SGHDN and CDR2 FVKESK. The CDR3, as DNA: TGTGCCAGCAGCAAGGGTGTTGGGACTCCGCGGAACACTGAAGCTTTCTTT. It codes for CASSKGVGTPRNTEAFF. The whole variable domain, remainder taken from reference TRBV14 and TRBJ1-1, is EAGVTQFPSHSVIEKGQTVTLRCDPISGHDNLYWYRRVMGKEIKFLLHFVKESKQDESGMPNNRFLAERTGGTYSTLKVQPAELEDSGVYFCASSKGVGTPRNTEAFFGQGTRLTVV.

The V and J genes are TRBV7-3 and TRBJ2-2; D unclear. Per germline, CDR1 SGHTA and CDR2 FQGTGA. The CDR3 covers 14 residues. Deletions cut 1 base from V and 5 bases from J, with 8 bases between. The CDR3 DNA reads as TGTGCCAGCAGCTTAAATCCGAGGACCGGGGAGCTGTTTTTT. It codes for CASSLNPRTGELFF.

As DNA, the CDR3 is TGTGCCAGCAGCGTAGGAGAGGGAGTCACAGATACGCAGTATTTT. This gives the protein CASSVGEGVTDTQYF. The rearrangement links TRBV9 to TRBJ2-3; D might be TRBD2 (5 bases). V was clipped by 0 bases and J by 2 bases, with 10 bases between them. The CDR3 totals 15 residues. The germline V gene encodes CDR1 SGDLS and CDR2 YYNGEE. The complete variable domain, with remaining parts taken from reference TRBV9 and TRBJ2-3, reads DSGVTQTPKHLITATGQRVTLRCSPRSGDLSVYWYQQSLDQGLQFLIQYYNGEERAKGNILERFSAQQFPDLHSELNLSSLELGDSALYFCASSVGEGVTDTQYFGPGTRLTVL.

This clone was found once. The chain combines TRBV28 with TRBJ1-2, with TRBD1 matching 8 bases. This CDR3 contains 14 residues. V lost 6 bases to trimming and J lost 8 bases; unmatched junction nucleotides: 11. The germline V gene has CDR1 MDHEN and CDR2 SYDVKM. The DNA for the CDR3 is TGTGCCAGCAGGGCACAGGGGGACCCCCGGGGCTACACCTTC. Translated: CASRAQGDPRGYTF.

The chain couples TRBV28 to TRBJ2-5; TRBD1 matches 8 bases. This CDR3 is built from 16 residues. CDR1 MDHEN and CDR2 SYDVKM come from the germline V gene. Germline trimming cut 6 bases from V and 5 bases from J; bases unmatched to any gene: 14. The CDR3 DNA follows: TGTGCCAGCAGGAACTCCGACAGGGGTCAAAGGGAGACCCAGTACTTC. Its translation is CASRNSDRGQRETQYF.

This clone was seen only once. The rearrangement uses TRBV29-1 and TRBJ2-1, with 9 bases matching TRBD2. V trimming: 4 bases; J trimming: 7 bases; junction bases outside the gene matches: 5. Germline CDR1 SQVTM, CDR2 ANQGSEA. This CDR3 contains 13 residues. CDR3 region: CSVVSGSRNEQFF. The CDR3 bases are TGCAGCGTTGTTAGCGGGAGTAGGAATGAGCAGTTCTTC.

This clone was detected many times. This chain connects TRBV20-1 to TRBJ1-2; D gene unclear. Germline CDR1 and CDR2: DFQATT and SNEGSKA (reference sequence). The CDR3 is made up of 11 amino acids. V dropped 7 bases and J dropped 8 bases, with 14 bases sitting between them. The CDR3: CSVAIPGGYTF. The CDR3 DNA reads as TGCAGTGTTGCCATTCCAGGAGGCTACACCTTC.

The DNA for the CDR3 is TGTGCCAGCAGCCATGCTGGGGGAGGAAGGGTCATCTCCTACGAGCAGTACTTC. The encoded protein is CASSHAGGGRVISYEQYF. The chain uses TRBV3-1 (or the pseudogene TRBV3-2) and TRBJ2-7; maybe TRBD2 (6 bases). The CDR3 runs to 18 residues. Germline CDR1 is LGHDT and CDR2 is YNNKEL (reference sequence). V dropped 3 bases and J dropped 0 bases, with 21 bases sitting between them.

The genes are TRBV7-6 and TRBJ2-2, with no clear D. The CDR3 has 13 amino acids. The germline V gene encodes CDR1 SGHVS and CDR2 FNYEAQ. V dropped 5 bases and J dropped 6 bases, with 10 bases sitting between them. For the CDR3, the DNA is TGTGCCAGCAGCCCAAATCCCCCCGGGGAGCTGTTTTTT. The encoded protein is CASSPNPPGELFF. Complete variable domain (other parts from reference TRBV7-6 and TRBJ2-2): GAGVSQSPRYKVTKRGQDVALRCDPISGHVSLYWYRQALGQGPEFLTYFNYEAQQDKSGLPNDRFSAERPEGSISTLTIQRTEQRDSAMYRCASSPNPPGELFFGEGSRLTVL.